This TCR beta chain was documented in a study of beta chain features in type 1 diabetes. Notes on the study in general: Moderate but significant shortening of TCRB CDR3s was recorded in all four CD4+ subsets from Type 1 diabetes patients. Individuals with type 1 diabetes displayed fewer insertions and more deletions at VDJ junctions.

To note about this clone: The antigen remains undetermined.

J was trimmed by 1 base and V by 4 bases; bases with no gene match: 11. The CDR3 loop spans 17 amino acids. CDR1 is SGHNT, CDR2 YYREEE, per germline (reference sequence). Purity (above 95%) was reached by all sorted populations. Expressed TCRB transcripts were sequenced after all isolated RNA was converted to cDNA. The study sequenced naive, central memory and regulatory T cell samples to an average of around 3.5 million reads. Measured with immunoSEQ multiplex PCR; TCRdb has only the in-frame clones, and not every one. The repertoire holds 600,000 to 700,000 clones, under 15% seen once, with less than 0.025% in the top ten.

This chain connects TRBV5-4 to TRBJ1-1, with 9 nucleotides matching TRBD1. The sequencing sample was made of naive CD4+ T cells from blood. The sequence derives from a man between 18 and 35 years old with type 1 diabetes. CDR3 DNA sequence: TGTGCCAGCAGCCCCCAGGGACAGGGAGGCTGGAACACTGAAGCTTTCTTT. Translating gives CASSPQGQGGWNTEAFF.